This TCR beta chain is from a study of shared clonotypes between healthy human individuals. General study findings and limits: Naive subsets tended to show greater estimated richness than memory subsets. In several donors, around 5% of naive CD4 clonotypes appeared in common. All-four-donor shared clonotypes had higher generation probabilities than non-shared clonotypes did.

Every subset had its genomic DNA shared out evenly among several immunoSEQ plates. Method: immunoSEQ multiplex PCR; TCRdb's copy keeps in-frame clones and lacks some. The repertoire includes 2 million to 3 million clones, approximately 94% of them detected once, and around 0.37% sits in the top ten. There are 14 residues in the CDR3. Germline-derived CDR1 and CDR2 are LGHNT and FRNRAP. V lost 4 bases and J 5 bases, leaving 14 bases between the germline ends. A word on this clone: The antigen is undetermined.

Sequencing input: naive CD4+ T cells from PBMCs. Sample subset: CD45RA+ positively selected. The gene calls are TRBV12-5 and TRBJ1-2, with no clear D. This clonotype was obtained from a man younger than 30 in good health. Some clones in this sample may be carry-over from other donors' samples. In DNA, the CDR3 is TGTGCTAGTGGTTCCCCCACAGCTACTTATGGCTACACCTTC. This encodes CASGSPTATYGYTF.